Sequencing of this TCR beta chain was carried out in a study of T cell changes during pregnancy in multiple sclerosis. Only in-frame clones appear in the TCRdb table, and some are missing; sequencing was by immunoSEQ multiplex PCR. The table records about 67,000 clones, roughly 94% of them present only once. This CDR3 spans 12 amino acids. Germline V lookup: CDR1 SGHRS, CDR2 YFSETQ. Trimming pared 4 bases from V and 3 bases from J, leaving 8 bases between. V and J are TRBV5-1 and TRBJ2-7, with D tentatively TRBD1 (5 bases). Sample: peripheral blood, taken after pregnancy. This receptor was identified in a female donor with multiple sclerosis, enrolled in a pregnancy study. CDR3 nucleotides: TGCGCCAGCAGCCCAGGACACTACGAGCAGTACTTC. Translated: CASSPGHYEQYF.